The present T cell receptor (beta chain) was sequenced within a study of T cells in narcolepsy. General study findings and limits: Autoreactive HCRT-specific and TRIB2-specific clonotypes were marked in same-patient CSF-versus-blood CD4+ comparisons.

The sample holds a few counts of this clone. Its target is unknown. Sequencing was performed with immunoSEQ multiplex PCR; in TCRdb, only in-frame clones are kept and a portion is missing. In the table there are more than 2,000 clones, 26% of which are singletons. With 5 bases removed from V and 4 bases from J, the gap between germline ends came to 20 bases. Germline assignment: CDR1 KGHSH and CDR2 LQKENI. The CDR3 totals 16 residues. This receptor was taken from a human donor with narcolepsy. The sample consisted of cultured CD4+ T cells from cerebrospinal fluid. The V and J genes are TRBV18 and TRBJ2-5; tentatively, D is TRBD2 (6 bases). The CDR3 DNA reads as TGTGCCAGCTCAACCAACCGTGGGGGGTACGGAGAGACCCAGTACTTC. This translates into CASSTNRGGYGETQYF.